This TCR beta chain appears in the sequencing data of a study of shared T cell receptors in the human thymus (dated by TCRdb to the early 2020s). With respect to the entire study: The study examined how the human thymus generates shared, self-reactive T-cell receptor alpha chains.

Looking up the germline V gene yields CDR1 SQVTM and CDR2 ANQGSEA. Its CDR3 holds 15 amino acids, cysteine through phenylalanine. Only the CDR3 part of the read is kept: 45 bases, read in frame from the first base. Ends trimmed: V by 0 bases, J by 9 bases; bases unmatched to a gene: 11. Library preparation was by the immunoSEQ multiplex PCR assay. Sourced from immuneACCESS, this table was stored by TCRdb with only in-frame sequences that have V and J called. A share of the clones is absent; for the studies checked, an unresolved V gene accounts for under half, and the remainder has no known explanation. In all, the sample holds 500,000 to 850,000 clones, and over 75% of those were seen once. Jointly, the top ten make up about 0.0094% of the sample. Comment on this clone: It has no known antigen specificity. No quality values exist for individual bases; no much larger clone is one base distant.

The same sample was also studied in work on human thymus T cells. The second study, in turn, reports: Donors were immunologically healthy infants undergoing open corrective cardiac surgery for congenital heart defects in Finland. Thymus tissue was obtained as surgical resects removed during corrective cardiac surgery. V and J gene segment usage appeared biased in both thymic and peripheral blood repertoires. According to the related research, thymic TCR repertoires were highly overlapping among unrelated individuals. The study used roughly 8 infant thymus samples plus four related peripheral blood samples to characterize TCR alpha and beta repertoires. Donor ages ranging from about 7 to 250 days were recorded, and five to seven male and a couple of female infants were included in the cohort. Thymocytes were released mechanically from tissue and stored at -70 °C as pellets of about 8.5-31 million cells. Genomic DNA was extracted from frozen cell pellets with a QIAsymphony instrument. The immunoSEQ multiplex PCR assay was used to amplify the TCRB and TCRAD loci from a standardized amount of quality-controlled genomic DNA. The amplicons covered the V(D)J region and were long enough to include the CDR3 and to identify the V and J genes. The commercial immunoSEQ service was used to sequence amplicons on an Illumina platform. Primer bias and sequencing errors were corrected as previously described, and TCRAD and TCRB were defined on the basis of the IMGT database. The repertoires were analysed using immunoSEQ Analyzer 3.0 and VDJTools for basic statistics, V/J segment usage, diversity estimates, rarefaction and pairwise overlap. To estimate diversity, the Chao1, ChaoE, Efron-Thisted, Shannon and inverse Simpson indices were applied, and diversity was also estimated on datasets down-sampled to the smallest sample. Repertoire overlap was assessed by strict matching of CDR3 nucleotide sequence, V gene and J gene, and clustering was done by Jaccard-based multidimensional scaling. On average, thymus samples yielded about 810,000 unique TCRB clonotypes, whereas blood samples yielded about 84,000.

This receptor was obtained from a boy younger than two with a congenital heart defect. Donor details come from another sample of the same person, matched by shared clones. Material: thymocytes. The rearrangement combines TRBV29-1 with TRBJ2-1; 7 bases in the middle match TRBD2. The CDR3 region has the sequence CSVEDVSGGPFEQFF. DNA sequence: TGCAGCGTTGAAGATGTTTCGGGAGGCCCATTTGAGCAGTTCTTC.